Shown below are 8 T cell receptor beta chains from a single sample sequenced in a study of T cells expressing NK-cell markers. TCRdb re-called the 5' RACE reads and gives one entry per CDR3 protein, without DNA. The listing records approximately 460,000 distinct CDR3 sequences. Sequencing used blood T cells: a sorted CD56 or NKG2C T cell subset, CD4+ or CD8+ T cells, or bulk PBMC T cells (not recorded which). The receptors were gathered from a woman aged 18-69 years in good health.

The V call is TRBV5-1, the J call TRBJ2-1; TCRdb names TRBD1, which stays unverified in the absence of DNA. CDR1 is SGHRS and CDR2 is YFSETQ in the germline V gene. This CDR3 has 17 amino acids. CDR3 protein: CASSLGDPGHGYNEQFF.

The CDR3 sequence is CASSFGTGGYGYTF. This chain uses TRBV6-5 with TRBJ1-2; the D call of TRBD1 rests on TCRdb alone, since no DNA is present to check it. CDR3 length: 14 residues. CDR1 is MNHEY, CDR2 SVGAGI, per germline.

The chain uses TRBV29-1 and TRBJ2-1; TCRdb names TRBD2, which stays unverified in the absence of DNA. CDR1 is SQVTM, CDR2 ANQGSEA, per germline. This CDR3 spans 17 amino acids. CDR3 amino acids: CSAMGWTSGRSNNEQFF.

The chain couples TRBV5-1 to TRBJ2-2; checking the TCRdb D call of TRBD1 is not possible without DNA. CDR1 and CDR2 (germline): SGHRS, YFSETQ. The CDR3 totals 17 residues. CDR3 in amino acids: CASSPYPGHQDTGELFF.

The chain is built from TRBV12-3 or TRBV12-4 and TRBJ2-5. The CDR3 runs 13 residues. This CDR3 reads CASILENQETQYF.

The chain is built from TRBV20-1 and TRBJ2-1; TCRdb proposes TRBD2, but this gene call is untestable without DNA. The CDR3 contains 14 residues. Germline assignment: CDR1 DFQATT and CDR2 SNEGSKA (reference sequence). The chain's CDR3 is CSARVSGGYNEQFF.

The V call is TRBV10-3, the J call TRBJ2-1; TCRdb's D call of TRBD2 is untestable without DNA. Germline loops: CDR1 ENHRY, CDR2 SYGVKD. The CDR3 totals 17 residues. CDR3 loop: CAISESPPSGVYNEQFF.

The chain links TRBV7-3 to TRBJ2-6; TCRdb gives TRBD1 as the D gene, but with no DNA this cannot be confirmed. This CDR3 spans 16 amino acids. Germline CDR1 and CDR2: SGHTA and FQGTGA. The CDR3 protein is CASSSPGSSGANVLTF.